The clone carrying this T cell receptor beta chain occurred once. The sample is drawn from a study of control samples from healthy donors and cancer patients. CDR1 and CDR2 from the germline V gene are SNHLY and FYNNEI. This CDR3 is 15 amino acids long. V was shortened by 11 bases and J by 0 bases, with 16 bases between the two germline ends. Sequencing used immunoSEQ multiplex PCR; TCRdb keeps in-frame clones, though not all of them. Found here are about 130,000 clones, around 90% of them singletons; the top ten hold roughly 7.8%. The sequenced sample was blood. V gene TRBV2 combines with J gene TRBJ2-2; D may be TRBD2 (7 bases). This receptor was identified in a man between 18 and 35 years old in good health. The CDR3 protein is CASGGPIANTGELFF. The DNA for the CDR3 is TGTGCCTCCGGGGGGCCCATTGCGAACACCGGGGAGCTGTTTTTT.